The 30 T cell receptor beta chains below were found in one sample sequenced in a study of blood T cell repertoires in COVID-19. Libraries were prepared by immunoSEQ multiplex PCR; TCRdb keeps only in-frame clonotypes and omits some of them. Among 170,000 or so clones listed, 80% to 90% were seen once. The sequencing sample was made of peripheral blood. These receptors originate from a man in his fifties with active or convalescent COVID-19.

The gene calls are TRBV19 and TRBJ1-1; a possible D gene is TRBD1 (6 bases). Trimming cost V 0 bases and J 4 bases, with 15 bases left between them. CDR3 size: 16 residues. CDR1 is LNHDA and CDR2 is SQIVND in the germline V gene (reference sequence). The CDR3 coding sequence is TGTGCCAGTAGTATAGAGGGGGGGCAGATAACCACTGAAGCTTTCTTT. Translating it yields CASSIEGGQITTEAFF. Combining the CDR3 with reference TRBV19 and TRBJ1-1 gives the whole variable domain DGGITQSPKYLFRKEGQNVTLSCEQNLNHDAMYWYRQDPGQGLRLIYYSQIVNDFQKGDIAEGYSVSREKKESFPLTVTSAQKNPTAFYLCASSIEGGQITTEAFFGQGTRLTVV.

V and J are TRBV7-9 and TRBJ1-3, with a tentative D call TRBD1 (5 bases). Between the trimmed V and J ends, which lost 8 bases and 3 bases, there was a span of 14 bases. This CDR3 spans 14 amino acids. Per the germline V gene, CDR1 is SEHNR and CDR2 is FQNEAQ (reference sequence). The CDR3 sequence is CASHSGFSGNTIYF. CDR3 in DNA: TGTGCCAGCCACTCAGGGTTTAGTGGAAACACCATATATTTT.

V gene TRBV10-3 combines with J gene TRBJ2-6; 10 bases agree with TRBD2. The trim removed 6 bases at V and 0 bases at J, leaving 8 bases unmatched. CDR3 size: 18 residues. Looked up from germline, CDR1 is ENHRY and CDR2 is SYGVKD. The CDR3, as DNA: TGTGCCATCAGCGACCCTTTAGCGGGAGGCTCTGGGGCCAACGTCCTGACTTTC. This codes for CAISDPLAGGSGANVLTF.

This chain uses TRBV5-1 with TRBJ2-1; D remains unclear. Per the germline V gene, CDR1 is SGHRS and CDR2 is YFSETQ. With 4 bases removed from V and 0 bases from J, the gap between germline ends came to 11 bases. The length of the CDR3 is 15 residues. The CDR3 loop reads CASSLSGDSYNEQFF. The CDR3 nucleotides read TGCGCCAGCAGCCTCAGTGGAGACTCCTACAATGAGCAGTTCTTC.

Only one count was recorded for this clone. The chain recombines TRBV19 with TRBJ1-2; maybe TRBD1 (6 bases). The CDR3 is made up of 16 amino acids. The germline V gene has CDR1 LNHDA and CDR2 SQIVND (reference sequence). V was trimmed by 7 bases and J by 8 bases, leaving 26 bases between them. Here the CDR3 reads CASTEGGAAFGPGYTF. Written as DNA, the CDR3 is TGTGCCAGTACCGAGGGGGGGGCCGCGTTTGGTCCCGGCTACACCTTC.

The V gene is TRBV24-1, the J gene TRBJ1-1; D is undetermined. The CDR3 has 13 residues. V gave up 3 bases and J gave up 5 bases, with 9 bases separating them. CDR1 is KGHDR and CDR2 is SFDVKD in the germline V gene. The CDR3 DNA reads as TGTGCCACCAGTGATCGCCCCGGGACTGAAGCTTTCTTT. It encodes CATSDRPGTEAFF.

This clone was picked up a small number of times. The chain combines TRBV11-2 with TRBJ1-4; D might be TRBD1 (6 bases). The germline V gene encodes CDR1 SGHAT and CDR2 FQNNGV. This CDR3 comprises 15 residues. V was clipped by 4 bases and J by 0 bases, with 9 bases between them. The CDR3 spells CASSSHRATNEKLFF. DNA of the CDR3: TGTGCCAGCAGCTCCCACAGGGCAACTAATGAAAAACTGTTTTTT. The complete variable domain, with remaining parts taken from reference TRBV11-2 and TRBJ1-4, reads EAGVAQSPRYKIIEKRQSVAFWCNPISGHATLYWYQQILGQGPKLLIQFQNNGVVDDSQLPKDRFSAERLKGVDSTLKIQPAKLEDSAVYLCASSSHRATNEKLFFGSGTQLSVL.

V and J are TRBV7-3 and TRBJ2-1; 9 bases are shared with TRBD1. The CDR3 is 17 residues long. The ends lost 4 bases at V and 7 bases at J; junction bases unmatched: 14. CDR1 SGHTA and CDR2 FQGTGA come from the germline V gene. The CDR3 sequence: CASSYGQGRGGVNEQFF. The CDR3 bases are TGTGCCAGCAGCTATGGACAGGGGCGCGGGGGCGTAAATGAGCAGTTCTTC.

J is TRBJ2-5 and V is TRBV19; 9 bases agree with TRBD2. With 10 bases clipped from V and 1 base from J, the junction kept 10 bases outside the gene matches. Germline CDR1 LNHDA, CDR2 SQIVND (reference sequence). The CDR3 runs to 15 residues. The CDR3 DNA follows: TGTGCCACCCCCGCGACTAGCGGATCCCAAGAGACCCAGTACTTC. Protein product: CATPATSGSQETQYF.

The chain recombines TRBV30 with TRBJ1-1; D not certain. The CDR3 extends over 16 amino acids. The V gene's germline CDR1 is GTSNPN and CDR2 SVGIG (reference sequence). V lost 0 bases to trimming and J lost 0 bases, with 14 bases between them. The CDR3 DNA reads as TGTGCCTGGAGTGTACTCCGGGTTTCCATGAACACTGAAGCTTTCTTT. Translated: CAWSVLRVSMNTEAFF.

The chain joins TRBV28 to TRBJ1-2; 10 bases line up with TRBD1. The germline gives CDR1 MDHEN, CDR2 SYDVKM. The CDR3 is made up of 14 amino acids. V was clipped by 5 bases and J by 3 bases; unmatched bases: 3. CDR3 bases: TGTGCCAGCAGTCCCGGGACAGGGGACTATGGCTACACCTTC. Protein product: CASSPGTGDYGYTF.

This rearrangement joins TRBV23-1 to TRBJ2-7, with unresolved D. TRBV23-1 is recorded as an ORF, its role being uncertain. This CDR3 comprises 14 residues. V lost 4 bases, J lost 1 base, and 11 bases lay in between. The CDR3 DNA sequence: TGCGCCAGCAGTCCTCCACATCCTTCCTACGAGCAGTACTTC. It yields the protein CASSPPHPSYEQYF.

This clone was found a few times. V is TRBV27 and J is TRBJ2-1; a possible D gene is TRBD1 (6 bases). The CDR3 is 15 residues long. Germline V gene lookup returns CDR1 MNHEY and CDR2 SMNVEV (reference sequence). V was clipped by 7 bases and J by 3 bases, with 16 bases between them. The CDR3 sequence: CASNHRQDSYNEQFF. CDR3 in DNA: TGTGCCAGCAACCACCGACAGGACAGCTACAATGAGCAGTTCTTC.

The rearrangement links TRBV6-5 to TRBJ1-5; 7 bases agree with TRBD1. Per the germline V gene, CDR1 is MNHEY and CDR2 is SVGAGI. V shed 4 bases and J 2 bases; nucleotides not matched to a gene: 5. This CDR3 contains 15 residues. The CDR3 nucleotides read TGTGCCAGCAGTTTGGGACAGCAGGGCAATCAGCCCCAGCATTTT. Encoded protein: CASSLGQQGNQPQHF.

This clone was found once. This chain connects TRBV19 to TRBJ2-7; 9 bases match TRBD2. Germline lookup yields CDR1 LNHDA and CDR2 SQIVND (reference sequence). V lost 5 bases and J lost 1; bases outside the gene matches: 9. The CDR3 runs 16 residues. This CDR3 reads CASSSLAGGRSYEQYF. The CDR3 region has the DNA TGTGCCAGTAGTTCCCTGGCGGGAGGGCGGTCCTACGAGCAGTACTTC.

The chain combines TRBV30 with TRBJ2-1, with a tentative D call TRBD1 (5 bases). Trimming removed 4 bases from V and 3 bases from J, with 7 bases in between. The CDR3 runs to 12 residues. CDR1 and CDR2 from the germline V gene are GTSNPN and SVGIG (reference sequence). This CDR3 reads CAWTGFYNEQFF. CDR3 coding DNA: TGTGCCTGGACAGGGTTCTACAATGAGCAGTTCTTC.

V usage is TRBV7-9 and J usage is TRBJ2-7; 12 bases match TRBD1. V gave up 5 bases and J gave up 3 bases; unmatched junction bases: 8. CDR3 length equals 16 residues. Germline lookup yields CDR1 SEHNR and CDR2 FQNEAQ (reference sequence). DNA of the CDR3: TGTGCCAGCAGCCCCGATGGGGACAGGGGGCTCTACGAGCAGTACTTC. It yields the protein CASSPDGDRGLYEQYF.

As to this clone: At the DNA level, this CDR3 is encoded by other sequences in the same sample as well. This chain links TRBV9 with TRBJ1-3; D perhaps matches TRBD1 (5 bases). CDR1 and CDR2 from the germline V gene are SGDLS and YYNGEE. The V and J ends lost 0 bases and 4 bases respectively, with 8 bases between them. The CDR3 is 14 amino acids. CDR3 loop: CASSVEGVGNTIYF. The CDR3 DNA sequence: TGTGCCAGCAGCGTAGAAGGGGTGGGAAACACCATATATTTT. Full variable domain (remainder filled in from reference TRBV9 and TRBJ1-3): DSGVTQTPKHLITATGQRVTLRCSPRSGDLSVYWYQQSLDQGLQFLIQYYNGEERAKGNILERFSAQQFPDLHSELNLSSLELGDSALYFCASSVEGVGNTIYFGEGSWLTVV.

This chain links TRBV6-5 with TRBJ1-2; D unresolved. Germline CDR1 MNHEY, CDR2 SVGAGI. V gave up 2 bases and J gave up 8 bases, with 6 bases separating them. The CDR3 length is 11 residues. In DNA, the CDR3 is TGTGCCAGCAGTTACGGGGAGGGCTACACCTTC. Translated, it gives CASSYGEGYTF.

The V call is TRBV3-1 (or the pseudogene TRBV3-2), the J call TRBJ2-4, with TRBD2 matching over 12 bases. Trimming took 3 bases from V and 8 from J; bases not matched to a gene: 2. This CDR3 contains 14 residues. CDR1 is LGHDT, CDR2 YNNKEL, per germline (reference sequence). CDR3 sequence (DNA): TGTGCCAGCAGCCAGGGACTAGCGGGTGACATTCAGTACTTC. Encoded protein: CASSQGLAGDIQYF.

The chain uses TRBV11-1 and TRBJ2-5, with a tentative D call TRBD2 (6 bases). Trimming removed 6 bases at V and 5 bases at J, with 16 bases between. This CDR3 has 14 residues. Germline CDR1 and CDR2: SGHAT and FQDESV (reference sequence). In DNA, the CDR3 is TGTGCCAGCAGTAGGGAGGTTGCTTATGAGACCCAGTACTTC. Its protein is CASSREVAYETQYF.

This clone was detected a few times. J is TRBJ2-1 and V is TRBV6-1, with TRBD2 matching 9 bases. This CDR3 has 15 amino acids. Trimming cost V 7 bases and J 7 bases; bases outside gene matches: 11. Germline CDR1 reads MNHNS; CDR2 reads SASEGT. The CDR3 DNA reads TGTGCCAGCACCCACCAGGTAGCGGGAGATAATGAGCAGTTCTTC. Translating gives CASTHQVAGDNEQFF.

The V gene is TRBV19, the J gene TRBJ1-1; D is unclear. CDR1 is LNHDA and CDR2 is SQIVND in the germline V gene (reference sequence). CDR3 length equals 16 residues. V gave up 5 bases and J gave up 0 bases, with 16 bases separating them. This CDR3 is CASSSPPGFMNTEAFF. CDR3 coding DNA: TGTGCCAGTAGTTCCCCTCCGGGGTTCATGAACACTGAAGCTTTCTTT.

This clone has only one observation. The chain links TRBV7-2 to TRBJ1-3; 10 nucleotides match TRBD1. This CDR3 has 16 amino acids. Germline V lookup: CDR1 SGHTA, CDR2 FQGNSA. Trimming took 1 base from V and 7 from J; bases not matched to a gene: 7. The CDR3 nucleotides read TGTGCCAGCAGCTTAGGGTCGGGACAGGGGACGAACACCATATATTTT. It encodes CASSLGSGQGTNTIYF. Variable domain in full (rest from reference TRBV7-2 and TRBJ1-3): GAGVSQSPSNKVTEKGKDVELRCDPISGHTALYWYRQSLGQGLEFLIYFQGNSAPDKSGLPSDRFSAERTGGSVSTLTIQRTQQEDSAVYLCASSLGSGQGTNTIYFGEGSWLTVV.

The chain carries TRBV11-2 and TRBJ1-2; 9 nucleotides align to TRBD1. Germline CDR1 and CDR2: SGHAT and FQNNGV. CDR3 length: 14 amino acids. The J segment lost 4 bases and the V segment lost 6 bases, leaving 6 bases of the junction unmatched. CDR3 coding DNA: TGTGCCAGCAGTGGGACAGGGTTAGTCTATGGCTACACCTTC. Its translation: CASSGTGLVYGYTF.

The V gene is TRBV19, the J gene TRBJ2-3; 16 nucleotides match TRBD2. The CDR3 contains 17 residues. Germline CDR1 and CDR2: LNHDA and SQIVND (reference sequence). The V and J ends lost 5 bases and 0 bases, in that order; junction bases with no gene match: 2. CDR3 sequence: CASSLGLAGGSTDTQYF. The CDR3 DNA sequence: TGTGCCAGTAGTCTGGGACTAGCGGGAGGGAGCACAGATACGCAGTATTTT. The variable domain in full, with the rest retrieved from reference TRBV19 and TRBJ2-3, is DGGITQSPKYLFRKEGQNVTLSCEQNLNHDAMYWYRQDPGQGLRLIYYSQIVNDFQKGDIAEGYSVSREKKESFPLTVTSAQKNPTAFYLCASSLGLAGGSTDTQYFGPGTRLTVL.

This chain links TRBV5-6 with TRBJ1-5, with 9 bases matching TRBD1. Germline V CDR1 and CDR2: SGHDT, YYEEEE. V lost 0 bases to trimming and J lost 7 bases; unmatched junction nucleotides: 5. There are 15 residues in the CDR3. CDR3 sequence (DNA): TGTGCCAGCAGCTTGGGTGGACAGGGGAGACAGCCCCAGCATTTT. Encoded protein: CASSLGGQGRQPQHF.

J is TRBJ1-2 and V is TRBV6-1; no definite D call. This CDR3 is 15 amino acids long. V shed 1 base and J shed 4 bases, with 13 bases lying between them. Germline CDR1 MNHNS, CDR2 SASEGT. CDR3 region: CASSEGGGFVYGYTF. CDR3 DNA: TGTGCCAGCAGTGAAGGTGGAGGGTTCGTCTATGGCTACACCTTC.

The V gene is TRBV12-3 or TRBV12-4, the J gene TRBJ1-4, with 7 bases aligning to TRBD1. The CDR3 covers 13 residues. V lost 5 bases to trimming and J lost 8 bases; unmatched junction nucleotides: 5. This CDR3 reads CASSTGEYEKLFF. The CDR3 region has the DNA TGTGCCAGCAGTACAGGGGAATACGAAAAACTGTTTTTT.

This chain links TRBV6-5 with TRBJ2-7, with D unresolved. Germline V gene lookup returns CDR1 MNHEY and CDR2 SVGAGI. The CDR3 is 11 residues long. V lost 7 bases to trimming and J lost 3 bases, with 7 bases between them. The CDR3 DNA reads TGTGCCAGCATCAACAGCTACGAGCAGTACTTC. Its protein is CASINSYEQYF.